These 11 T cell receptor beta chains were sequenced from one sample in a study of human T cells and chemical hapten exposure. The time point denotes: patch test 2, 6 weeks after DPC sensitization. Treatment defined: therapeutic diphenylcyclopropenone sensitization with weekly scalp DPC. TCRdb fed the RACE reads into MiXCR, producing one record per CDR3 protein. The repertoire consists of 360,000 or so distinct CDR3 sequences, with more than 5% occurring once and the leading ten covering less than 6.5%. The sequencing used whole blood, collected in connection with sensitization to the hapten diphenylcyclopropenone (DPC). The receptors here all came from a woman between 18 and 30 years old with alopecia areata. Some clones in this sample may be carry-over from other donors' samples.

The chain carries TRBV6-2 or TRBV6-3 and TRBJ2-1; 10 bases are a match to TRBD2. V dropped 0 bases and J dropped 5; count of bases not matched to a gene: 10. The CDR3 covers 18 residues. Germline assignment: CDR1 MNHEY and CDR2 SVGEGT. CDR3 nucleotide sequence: TGTGCCAGCAGTTACTCGAGGGTAGCGGGGGGCCACCACAATGAGCAGTTCTTC. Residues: CASSYSRVAGGHHNEQFF.

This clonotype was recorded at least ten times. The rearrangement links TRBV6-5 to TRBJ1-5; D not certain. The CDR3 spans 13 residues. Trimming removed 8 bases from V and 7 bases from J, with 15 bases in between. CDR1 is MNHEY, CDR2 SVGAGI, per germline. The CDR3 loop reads CASRRRERQPQHF. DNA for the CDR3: TGTGCCAGCCGCCGGAGGGAGAGGCAGCCCCAGCATTTT.

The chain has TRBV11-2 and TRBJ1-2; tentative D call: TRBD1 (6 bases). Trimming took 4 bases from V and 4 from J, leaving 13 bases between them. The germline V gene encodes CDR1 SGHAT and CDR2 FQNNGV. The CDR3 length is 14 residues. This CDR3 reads CASSWRTAVYGYTF. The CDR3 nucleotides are TGTGCCAGCAGCTGGAGGACAGCTGTCTATGGCTACACCTTC. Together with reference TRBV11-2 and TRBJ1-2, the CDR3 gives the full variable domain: EAGVAQSPRYKIIEKRQSVAFWCNPISGHATLYWYQQILGQGPKLLIQFQNNGVVDDSQLPKDRFSAERLKGVDSTLKIQPAKLEDSAVYLCASSWRTAVYGYTFGSGTRLTVV.

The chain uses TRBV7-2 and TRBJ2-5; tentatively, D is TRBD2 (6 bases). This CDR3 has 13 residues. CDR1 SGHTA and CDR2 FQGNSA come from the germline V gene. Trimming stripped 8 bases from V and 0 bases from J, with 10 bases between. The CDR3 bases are TGTGCCAGCTTCCGGGACTACCAAGAGACCCAGTACTTC. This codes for CASFRDYQETQYF.

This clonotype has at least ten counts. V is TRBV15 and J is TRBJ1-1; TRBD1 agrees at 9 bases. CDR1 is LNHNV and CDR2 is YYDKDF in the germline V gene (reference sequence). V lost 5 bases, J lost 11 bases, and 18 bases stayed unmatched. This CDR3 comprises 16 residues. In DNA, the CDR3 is TGTGCCACCAGCGAAGAACAGGGGGCAAACACCTTAGTGGCTTTCTTT. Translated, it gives CATSEEQGANTLVAFF.

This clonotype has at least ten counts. CDR3 sequence (DNA): TGTGCCAGCAGCTCGGGGCAGACTAACTATGGCTACACCTTC. This codes for CASSSGQTNYGYTF. The rearrangement uses TRBV6-2 or TRBV6-3 and TRBJ1-2; a possible D gene is TRBD1 (5 bases). Germline loops: CDR1 MNHEY, CDR2 SVGEGT. The CDR3 has 14 residues. V lost 6 bases and J lost 0, with 11 bases in between.

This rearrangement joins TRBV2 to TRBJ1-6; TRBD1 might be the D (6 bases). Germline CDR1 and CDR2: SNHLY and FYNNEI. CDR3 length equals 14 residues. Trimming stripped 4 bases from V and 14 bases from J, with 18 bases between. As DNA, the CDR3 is TGTGCCAGCAGTGCGGAGGGCAGGGGAGGCACCCTCCACTTT. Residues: CASSAEGRGGTLHF.

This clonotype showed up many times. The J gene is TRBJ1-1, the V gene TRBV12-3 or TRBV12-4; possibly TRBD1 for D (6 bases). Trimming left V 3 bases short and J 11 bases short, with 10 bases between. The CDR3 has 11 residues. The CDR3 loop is CASSLQGPAFF. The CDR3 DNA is TGTGCCAGCAGTTTGCAGGGGCCGGCTTTCTTT.

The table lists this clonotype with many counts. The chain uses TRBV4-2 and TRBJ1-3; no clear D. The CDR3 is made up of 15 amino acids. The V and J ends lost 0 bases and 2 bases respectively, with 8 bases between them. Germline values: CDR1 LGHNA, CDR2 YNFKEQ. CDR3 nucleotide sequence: TGTGCCAGCAGCCAAGAATACAGTCCTGGAAACACCATATATTTT. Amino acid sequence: CASSQEYSPGNTIYF.

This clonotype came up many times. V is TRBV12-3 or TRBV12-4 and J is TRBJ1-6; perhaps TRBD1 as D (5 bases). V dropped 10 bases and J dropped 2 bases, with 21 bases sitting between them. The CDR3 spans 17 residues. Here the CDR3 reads CATRGFKGTAYNSPLHF. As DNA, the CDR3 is TGTGCCACTCGAGGGTTTAAGGGGACGGCCTATAATTCACCCCTCCACTTT.

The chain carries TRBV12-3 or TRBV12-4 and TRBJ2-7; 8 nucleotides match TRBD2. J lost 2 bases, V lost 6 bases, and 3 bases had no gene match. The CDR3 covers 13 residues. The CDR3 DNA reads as TGTGCCAGCAGGGTCGGGGGGGCCTACGAGCAGTACTTC. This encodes CASRVGGAYEQYF.